These T cell receptor beta chains were read from a single sample in a study of CD8 T cells in Susac syndrome. TCRdb itself ran the immunoSEQ multiplex PCR reads through MiXCR, one entry per CDR3 protein. Of about 120,000 distinct CDR3 sequences in the sample, roughly 94% were seen once. Sequenced sample: CD4+ T cells from PBMCs. All receptors come from a human donor in good health. Each CDR3 is given with its conserved first and last residue. A D gene is named only where the DNA matches it firmly. Some rows have no size entry. The others give once, few or many, or a class for an expanded clone.

clone_size,cdr3_length,v_call,j_call,d_call,cdr3_nt,cdr3_aa
-,12,TRBV7-2,TRBJ2-5,-,TGTGCCAGCAGCCTCACGCTGGAGACCCAGTACTTC,CASSLTLETQYF
-,14,TRBV19,TRBJ1-2,TRBD1,TGTGCCAGTAAATCCGACAGGGGTAACTATGGCTACACCTTC,CASKSDRGNYGYTF
-,13,TRBV5-1,TRBJ2-5,TRBD1,TGCGCCAGCAGCGCCGCAGGGGGAGAGACCCAGTACTTC,CASSAAGGETQYF
-,16,TRBV7-6,TRBJ1-3,-,TGTGCCAGCAGTCACTTACGGGAAGGTTCTGGAAACACCATATATTTT,CASSHLREGSGNTIYF
-,15,TRBV7-2,TRBJ2-4,TRBD2,TGTGCCAGCAGCGCCGGGGGGGGAGCCAAAAACATTCAGTACTTC,CASSAGGGAKNIQYF
-,14,TRBV30,TRBJ2-7,-,TGTGCCTGGGGGCCTTTGCTCGTGACCTACGAGCAGTACTTC,CAWGPLLVTYEQYF
-,13,TRBV29-1,TRBJ2-6,-,TGCAGCGTTGTTCGGAGGGGGGCCAACGTCCTGACTTTC,CSVVRRGANVLTF
once,15,TRBV5-1,TRBJ2-5,-,TGCGCCAGCAGCAGTATGACGGTGGGCGAAGAGACCCAGTACTTC,CASSSMTVGEETQYF
-,15,TRBV6-5,TRBJ1-2,-,TGTGCCAGCAGTTACTCCGCCTCGGGAGGCTATGGCTACACCTTC,CASSYSASGGYGYTF
-,15,TRBV5-1,TRBJ2-2,-,TGCGCCAGCAGCCTGAGGACAGATAACACCGGGGAGCTGTTTTTT,CASSLRTDNTGELFF
-,14,TRBV30,TRBJ1-4,-,TGTGCCTGGGGATCCAGCGGGCGAGGCGAAAAACTGTTTTTT,CAWGSSGRGEKLFF
-,16,TRBV5-6,TRBJ2-3,TRBD1,TGTGCCAGCAGCTTGAGTTGGGACAGCCGCACAGATACGCAGTATTTT,CASSLSWDSRTDTQYF
-,14,TRBV19,TRBJ2-7,-,TGTGCCAGTAGTATATCACAGGAGCAATACGAGCAGTACTTC,CASSISQEQYEQYF
-,13,TRBV11-2,TRBJ2-7,-,TGTGCCAGCAGCTTATCCACCCAGGGCCAGCAGTACTTC,CASSLSTQGQQYF
-,11,TRBV3-1,TRBJ2-7,-,TGTGCCAGCAGCCAAACGAACGAGCAGTACTTC,CASSQTNEQYF
-,15,TRBV12-3/TRBV12-4,TRBJ2-3,-,TGTGCCAGCAGTCCAGGGACCACTAGCACAGATACGCAGTATTTT,CASSPGTTSTDTQYF
-,13,TRBV20-1,TRBJ2-3,-,TGCAGTGCTAGTTCTGGTATTGTAGATACGCAGTATTTT,CSASSGIVDTQYF
-,14,TRBV29-1,TRBJ1-1,-,TGCAGCGTTGTGAGCGGAGGTATGAACACTGAAGCTTTCTTT,CSVVSGGMNTEAFF
-,14,TRBV7-2,TRBJ1-2,-,TGTGCCAGCAGAAAAGGAAGACAGAGCTATGGCTACACCTTC,CASRKGRQSYGYTF
-,14,TRBV6-5,TRBJ1-5,-,TGTGCCAGCAGTTCCGGATATAGCAATCAGCCCCAGCATTTT,CASSSGYSNQPQHF
-,15,TRBV4-2,TRBJ2-3,TRBD2,TGTGCCAGCAGCCAAGATAAGCGGGAGTCTGATACGCAGTATTTT,CASSQDKRESDTQYF
-,16,TRBV5-6,TRBJ2-1,-,TGTGCCAGCAGCTTGGCCGGAGGGGGCAACTACAATGAGCAGTTCTTC,CASSLAGGGNYNEQFF
-,15,TRBV5-1,TRBJ2-2,-,TGCGCCAGCAGCTGGGACCCAGCGAACACCGGGGAGCTGTTTTTT,CASSWDPANTGELFF
-,12,TRBV2,TRBJ1-5,-,TGTGCCAGCAGTGTAGGGGGTCAGCCCCAGCATTTT,CASSVGGQPQHF
-,18,TRBV12-2,TRBJ1-2,-,TGTGCAAGTCGCCGCCTGGATCCCCCCAGGGAGGAAAAGAATGGCTACACCTTC,CASRRLDPPREEKNGYTF
-,13,TRBV12-3/TRBV12-4,TRBJ2-5,-,TGTGCCAGCGGGACCGGGGGCGCAGAGACCCAGTACTTC,CASGTGGAETQYF
-,14,TRBV2,TRBJ1-4,TRBD1,TGTGCCAGCAGGACAGGGACCCTCGATGAAAAACTGTTTTTT,CASRTGTLDEKLFF
-,15,TRBV6-6,TRBJ2-3,-,TGTGCCAGCAGTTACTCTCCAGTCGGCCCAGATACGCAGTATTTT,CASSYSPVGPDTQYF
-,14,TRBV27,TRBJ2-3,-,TGTGCCAGCAGTTTTGACAGCTACACAGATACGCAGTATTTT,CASSFDSYTDTQYF
-,14,TRBV20-1,TRBJ2-1,TRBD1,TGCAGTGCCCCCCAGGGGGCCGCCTACAATGAGCAGTTCTTC,CSAPQGAAYNEQFF
-,15,TRBV7-2,TRBJ2-5,TRBD2,TGTGCCAGCAGCCCTGATGCAGCGGGAGCTGAGACCCAGTACTTC,CASSPDAAGAETQYF
-,15,TRBV12-3/TRBV12-4,TRBJ2-6,-,TGTGCCAGCAGTTTAACGACAGCTGGGGCCAACGTCCTGACTTTC,CASSLTTAGANVLTF
-,13,TRBV10-3,TRBJ2-2,TRBD1,TGTGCCATGGGACAGGGGTACACCGGGGAGCTGTTTTTT,CAMGQGYTGELFF
-,13,TRBV10-3,TRBJ1-5,TRBD1,TGTGCCATCAGGACAGGGAACAATCAGCCCCAGCATTTT,CAIRTGNNQPQHF
-,15,TRBV23-1,TRBJ1-2,-,TGCGCCAGCAGTCAATCAACCCCGGTGGGCTATGGCTACACCTTC,CASSQSTPVGYGYTF
-,12,TRBV2,TRBJ1-1,-,TGTGCCAGCAGTGACAGAAACACTGAAGCTTTCTTT,CASSDRNTEAFF
-,12,TRBV3-1,TRBJ2-5,-,TGTGCCAGCAGCCGCCAAGAGGAGACCCAGTACTTC,CASSRQEETQYF
-,15,TRBV7-3,TRBJ2-1,-,TGTGCCAGCAGCCTCGGACAAACAACCTACAATGAGCAGTTCTTC,CASSLGQTTYNEQFF
-,17,TRBV7-2,TRBJ2-1,TRBD2,TGTGCCAGCAGCCAGAGACTAGCGGGAGAATTTAGGGCTGAGCAGTTCTTC,CASSQRLAGEFRAEQFF
-,14,TRBV6-1,TRBJ1-4,-,TGTGCCAGCAGTGATGGGGCAACTAATGAAAAACTGTTTTTT,CASSDGATNEKLFF
-,15,TRBV7-2,TRBJ2-3,-,TGTGCCAGCAGCCTAGCTTTGGCTAGTACAGATACGCAGTATTTT,CASSLALASTDTQYF
-,10,TRBV3-1,TRBJ2-7,-,TGTGCCGTAGGTAGCTACGAGCAGTACTTC,CAVGSYEQYF
-,13,TRBV29-1,TRBJ2-1,TRBD1,TGCAGTTCCTTGACAGGGGGTTACAATGAGCAGTTCTTC,CSSLTGGYNEQFF
-,17,TRBV9,TRBJ2-1,TRBD2,TGTGCCAGCAGCGTAGATCCTCCGGGAGGGCCTAGCGATGAGCAGTTCTTC,CASSVDPPGGPSDEQFF
-,15,TRBV7-9,TRBJ2-4,-,TGTGCCATGGGAGGAGGCGGCCTAGCCAAAAACATTCAGTACTTC,CAMGGGGLAKNIQYF
-,14,TRBV5-1,TRBJ1-1,-,TGCGCCAGCAGCTTGGATGGGGACGGGACTGAAGCTTTCTTT,CASSLDGDGTEAFF
-,16,TRBV11-2,TRBJ2-7,-,TGTGCCAGCAGAAAGGCCAGGGACGTAGACCCCTACGAGCAGTACTTC,CASRKARDVDPYEQYF
-,15,TRBV3-1,TRBJ2-7,TRBD2,TGTGCCAGCAGCGCTCCTACTAGCGGGGTTTACGAGCAGTACTTC,CASSAPTSGVYEQYF
-,16,TRBV25-1,TRBJ2-1,TRBD1,TGTGCCAGCAGAGATACCGGGACAGGGGCTTACAATGAGCAGTTCTTC,CASRDTGTGAYNEQFF
-,14,TRBV5-1,TRBJ1-3,-,TGCGCCAGCAGCGCCGGGACCGTAGGAAACACCATATATTTT,CASSAGTVGNTIYF
once,14,TRBV20-1,TRBJ2-7,TRBD1,TGCAGTGCCTTAAACCGGGACAGACCCTACGAGCAGTACTTC,CSALNRDRPYEQYF